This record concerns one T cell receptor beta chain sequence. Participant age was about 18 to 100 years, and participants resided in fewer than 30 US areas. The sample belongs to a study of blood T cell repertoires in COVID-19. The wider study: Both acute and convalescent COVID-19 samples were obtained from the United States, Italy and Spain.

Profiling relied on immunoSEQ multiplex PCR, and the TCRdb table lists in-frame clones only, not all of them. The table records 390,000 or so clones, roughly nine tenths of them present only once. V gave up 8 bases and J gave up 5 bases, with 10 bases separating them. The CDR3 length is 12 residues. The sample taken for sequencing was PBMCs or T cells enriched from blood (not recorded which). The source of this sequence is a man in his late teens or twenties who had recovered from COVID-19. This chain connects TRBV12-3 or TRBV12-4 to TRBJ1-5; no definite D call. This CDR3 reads CASSSSHQPQHF. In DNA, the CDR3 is TGTGCCAGCTCCTCCAGTCATCAGCCCCAGCATTTT.